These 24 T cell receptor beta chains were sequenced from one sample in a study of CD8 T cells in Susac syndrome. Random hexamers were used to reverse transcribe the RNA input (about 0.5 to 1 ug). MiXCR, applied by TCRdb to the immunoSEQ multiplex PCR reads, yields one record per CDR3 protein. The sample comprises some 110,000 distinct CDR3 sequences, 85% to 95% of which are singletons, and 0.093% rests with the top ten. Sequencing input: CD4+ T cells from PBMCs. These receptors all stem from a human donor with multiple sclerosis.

For the CDR3, the DNA is TGTGCCAGCAGTTACAACAGGGCTACTACGAACACCGGGGAGCTGTTTTTT. This sequence encodes CASSYNRATTNTGELFF. This chain links TRBV6-2 or TRBV6-3 with TRBJ2-2, with TRBD1 as a possible D gene (6 bases). Looked up from germline, CDR1 is MNHEY and CDR2 is SVGEGT. This CDR3 is 17 amino acids long. V lost 2 bases, J lost 0 bases, and 13 bases lay in between.

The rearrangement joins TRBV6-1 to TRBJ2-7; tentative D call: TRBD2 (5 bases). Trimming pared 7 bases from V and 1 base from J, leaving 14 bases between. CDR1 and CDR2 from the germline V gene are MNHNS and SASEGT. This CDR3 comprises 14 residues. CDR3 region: CASTSPRGSYEQYF. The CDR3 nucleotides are TGTGCCAGCACTTCCCCGCGCGGGTCCTACGAGCAGTACTTC.

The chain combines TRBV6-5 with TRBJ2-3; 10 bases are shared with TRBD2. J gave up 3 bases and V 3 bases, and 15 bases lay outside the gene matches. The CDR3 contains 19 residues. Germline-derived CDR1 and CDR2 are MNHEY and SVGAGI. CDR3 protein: CASSYRPSGGHPGTDTQYF. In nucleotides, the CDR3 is TGTGCCAGCAGTTATAGGCCTAGCGGGGGCCACCCAGGAACAGATACGCAGTATTTT.

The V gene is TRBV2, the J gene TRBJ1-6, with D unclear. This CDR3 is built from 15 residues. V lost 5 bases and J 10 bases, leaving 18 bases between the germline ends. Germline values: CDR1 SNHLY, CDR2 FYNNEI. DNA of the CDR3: TGTGCCAGCAGTTCCCCCGGCCGGGATGGGTCACCCCTCCACTTT. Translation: CASSSPGRDGSPLHF.

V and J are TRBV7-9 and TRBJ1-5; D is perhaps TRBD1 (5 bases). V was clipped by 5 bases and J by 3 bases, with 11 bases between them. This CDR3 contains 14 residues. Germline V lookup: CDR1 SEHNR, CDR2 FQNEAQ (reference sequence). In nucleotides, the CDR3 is TGTGCCAGCAGCCACCAGGGAAACAATCAGCCCCAGCATTTT. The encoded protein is CASSHQGNNQPQHF.

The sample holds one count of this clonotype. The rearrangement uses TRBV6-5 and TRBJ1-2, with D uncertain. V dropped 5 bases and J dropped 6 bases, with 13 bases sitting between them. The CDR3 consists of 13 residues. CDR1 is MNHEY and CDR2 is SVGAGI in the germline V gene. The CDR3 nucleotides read TGTGCCAGCAGTAATCGAGGACCTGATGGCTACACCTTC. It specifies CASSNRGPDGYTF.

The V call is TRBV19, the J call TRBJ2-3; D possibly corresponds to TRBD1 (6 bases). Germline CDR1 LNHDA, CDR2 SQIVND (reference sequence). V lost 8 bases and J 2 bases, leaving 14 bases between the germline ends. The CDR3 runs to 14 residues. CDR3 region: CASRAPGATDTQYF. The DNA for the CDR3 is TGTGCCAGTCGAGCCCCAGGGGCCACAGATACGCAGTATTTT.

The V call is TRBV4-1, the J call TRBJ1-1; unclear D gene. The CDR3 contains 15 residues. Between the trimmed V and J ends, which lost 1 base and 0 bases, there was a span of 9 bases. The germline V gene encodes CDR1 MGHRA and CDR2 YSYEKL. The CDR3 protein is CASSQVGGVNTEAFF. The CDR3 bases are TGCGCCAGCAGCCAAGTAGGCGGTGTGAACACTGAAGCTTTCTTT.

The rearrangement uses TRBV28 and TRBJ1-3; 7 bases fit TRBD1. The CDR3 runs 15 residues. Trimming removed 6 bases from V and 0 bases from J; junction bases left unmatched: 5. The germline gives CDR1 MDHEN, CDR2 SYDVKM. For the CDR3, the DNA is TGTGCCAGCAGCCTTGGGACAGCCTCTGGAAACACCATATATTTT. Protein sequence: CASSLGTASGNTIYF.

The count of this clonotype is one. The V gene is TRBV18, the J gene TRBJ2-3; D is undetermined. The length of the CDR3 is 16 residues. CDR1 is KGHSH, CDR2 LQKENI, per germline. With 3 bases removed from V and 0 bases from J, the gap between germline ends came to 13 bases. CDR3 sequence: CASSPRVLTSTDTQYF. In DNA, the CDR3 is TGTGCCAGCTCACCTCGGGTCTTAACTAGCACAGATACGCAGTATTTT.

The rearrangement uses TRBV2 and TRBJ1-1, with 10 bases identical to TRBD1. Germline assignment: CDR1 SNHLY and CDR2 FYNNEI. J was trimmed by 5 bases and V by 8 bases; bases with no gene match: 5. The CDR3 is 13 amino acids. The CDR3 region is CASSGQGSTEAFF. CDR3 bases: TGTGCCAGCTCGGGACAGGGGAGTACTGAAGCTTTCTTT. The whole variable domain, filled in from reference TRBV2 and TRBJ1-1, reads EPEVTQTPSHQVTQMGQEVILRCVPISNHLYFYWYRQILGQKVEFLVSFYNNEISEKSEIFDDQFSVERPDGSNFTLKIRSTKLEDSAMYFCASSGQGSTEAFFGQGTRLTVV.

This chain's CDR3 is CASSQALSSGANVLTF. CDR3 in DNA: TGCGCCAGCAGCCAGGCATTAAGCTCTGGGGCCAACGTCCTGACTTTC. The chain employs TRBV5-1 and TRBJ2-6; D is unresolved. The V end was cut by 4 bases, the J end by 0 bases, with 11 bases between. Germline lookup yields CDR1 SGHRS and CDR2 YFSETQ. This CDR3 has 16 amino acids.

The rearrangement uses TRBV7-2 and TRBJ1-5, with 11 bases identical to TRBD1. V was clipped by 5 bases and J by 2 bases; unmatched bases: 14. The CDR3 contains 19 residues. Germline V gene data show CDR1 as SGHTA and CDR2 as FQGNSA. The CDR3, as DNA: TGTGCCAGCAGCCCCACCGGGACAGGGGGTAATCGGGGCAATCAGCCCCAGCATTTT. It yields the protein CASSPTGTGGNRGNQPQHF.

The CDR3: CASTGGGANVLTF. The CDR3 DNA follows: TGTGCCAGCACTGGAGGTGGGGCCAACGTCCTGACTTTC. V usage is TRBV27 and J usage is TRBJ2-6; D may be TRBD2 (5 bases). CDR3 length equals 13 residues. Trimming left V 7 bases short and J 3 bases short, with 7 bases between. Germline-derived CDR1 and CDR2 are MNHEY and SMNVEV (reference sequence).

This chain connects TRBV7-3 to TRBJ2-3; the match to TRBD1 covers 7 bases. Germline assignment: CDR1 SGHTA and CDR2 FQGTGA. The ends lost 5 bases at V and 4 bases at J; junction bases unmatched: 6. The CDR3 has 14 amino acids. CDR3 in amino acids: CASSPLQGADTQYF. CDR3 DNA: TGTGCCAGCAGCCCCCTCCAGGGGGCAGATACGCAGTATTTT. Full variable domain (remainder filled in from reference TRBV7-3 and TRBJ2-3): GAGVSQTPSNKVTEKGKYVELRCDPISGHTALYWYRQSLGQGPEFLIYFQGTGAADDSGLPNDRFFAVRPEGSVSTLKIQRTERGDSAVYLCASSPLQGADTQYFGPGTRLTVL.

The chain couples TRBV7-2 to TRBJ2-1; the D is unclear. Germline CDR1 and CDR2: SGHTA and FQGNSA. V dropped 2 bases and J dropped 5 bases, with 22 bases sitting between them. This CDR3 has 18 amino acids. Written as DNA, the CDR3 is TGTGCCAGCAGCTTAAGATCCGGGCCCTCTTACGTCCACAATGAGCAGTTCTTC. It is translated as CASSLRSGPSYVHNEQFF.

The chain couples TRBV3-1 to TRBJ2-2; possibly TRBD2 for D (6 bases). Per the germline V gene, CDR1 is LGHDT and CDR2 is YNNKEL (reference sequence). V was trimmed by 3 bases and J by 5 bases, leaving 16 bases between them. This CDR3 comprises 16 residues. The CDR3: CASSQRLTSGTGELFF. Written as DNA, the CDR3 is TGTGCCAGCAGCCAGAGACTCACGAGCGGGACCGGGGAGCTGTTTTTT.

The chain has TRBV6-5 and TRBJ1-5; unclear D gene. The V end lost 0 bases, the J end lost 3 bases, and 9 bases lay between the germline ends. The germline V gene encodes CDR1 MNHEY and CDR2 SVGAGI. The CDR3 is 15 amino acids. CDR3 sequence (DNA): TGTGCCAGCAGTTACTCTTCACGGATCAATCAGCCCCAGCATTTT. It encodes CASSYSSRINQPQHF.

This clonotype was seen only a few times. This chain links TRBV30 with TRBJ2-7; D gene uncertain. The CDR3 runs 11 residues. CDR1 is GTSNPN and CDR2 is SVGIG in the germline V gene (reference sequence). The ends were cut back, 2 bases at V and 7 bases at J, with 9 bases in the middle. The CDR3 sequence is CAWSPLREQYF. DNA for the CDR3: TGTGCCTGGAGTCCCTTGCGGGAGCAGTACTTC.

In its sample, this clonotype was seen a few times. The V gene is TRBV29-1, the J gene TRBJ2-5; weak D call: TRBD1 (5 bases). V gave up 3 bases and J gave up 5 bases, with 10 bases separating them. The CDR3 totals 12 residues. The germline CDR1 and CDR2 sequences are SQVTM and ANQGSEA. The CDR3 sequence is CSVDLSGETQYF. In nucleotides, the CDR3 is TGCAGCGTTGATTTGTCAGGGGAGACCCAGTACTTC.

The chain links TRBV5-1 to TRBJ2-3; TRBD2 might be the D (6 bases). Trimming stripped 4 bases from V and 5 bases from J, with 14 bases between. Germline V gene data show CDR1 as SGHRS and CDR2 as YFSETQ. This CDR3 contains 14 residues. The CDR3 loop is CASSTGGAGDTQYF. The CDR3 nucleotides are TGCGCCAGCAGCACAGGAGGGGCCGGAGATACGCAGTATTTT.

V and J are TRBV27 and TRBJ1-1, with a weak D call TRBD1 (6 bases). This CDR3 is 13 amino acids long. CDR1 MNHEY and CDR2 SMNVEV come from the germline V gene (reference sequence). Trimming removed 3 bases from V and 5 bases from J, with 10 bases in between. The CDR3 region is CASSFKGGTEAFF. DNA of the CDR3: TGTGCCAGCAGTTTTAAAGGGGGAACTGAAGCTTTCTTT.

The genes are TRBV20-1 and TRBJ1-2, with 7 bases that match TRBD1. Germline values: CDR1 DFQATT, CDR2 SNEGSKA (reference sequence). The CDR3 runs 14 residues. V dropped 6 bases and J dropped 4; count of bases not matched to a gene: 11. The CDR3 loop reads CSAQDREGSYGYTF. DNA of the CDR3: TGCAGTGCACAAGACAGGGAAGGTAGCTATGGCTACACCTTC.

As DNA, the CDR3 is TGTGCCAGCAGCTTAGATGAGGGGATACAGTACTTC. Protein sequence: CASSLDEGIQYF. The J gene is TRBJ2-7, the V gene TRBV11-2; D is tentatively TRBD1 or TRBD2 (5 bases each). Germline V gene data show CDR1 as SGHAT and CDR2 as FQNNGV. V lost 0 bases to trimming and J lost 10 bases, with 10 bases between them. CDR3 size: 12 residues. The variable domain in full, with the rest retrieved from reference TRBV11-2 and TRBJ2-7, is EAGVAQSPRYKIIEKRQSVAFWCNPISGHATLYWYQQILGQGPKLLIQFQNNGVVDDSQLPKDRFSAERLKGVDSTLKIQPAKLEDSAVYLCASSLDEGIQYFGPGTRLTVT.